The present entry profiles one T cell receptor (beta chain) with its context. Its specificity is not known. One junction end does not reproduce the germline sequence, and a read error may be involved. This sample stems from a study of regulatory T cells in long-lasting Graves disease. Time point of the sample: newly diagnosed GD, antithyroid drugs for less than 3 months. The TCR library used RNA extracted from PBMCs. CDR3 regions were amplified by Arm-PCR using iRepertoire HTBI primers to build TCR beta libraries. TCRdb itself ran the multiplex PCR reads through MiXCR, one entry per CDR3 protein. The sample has 420,000 or so distinct CDR3 sequences, roughly 15% seen once; the top ten hold about 25%. There are 14 residues in the CDR3. Germline assignment: CDR1 SSHAT and CDR2 FNYEAQ (reference sequence). The study, taken as a whole, reports: Patients whose Graves' disease persisted exhibited lower TCR diversity than those newly diagnosed.

The same sample was also used in a study of T cells in Graves' hyperthyroidism and ophthalmopathy. That source reports: No progression to ophthalmopathy during 18 months of follow-up defined stable disease. The primer set for the first-round RT-PCR of the TCR CDR3 was HTBI.

The clonotype was recovered from a woman younger than 35 with Graves disease. V gene TRBV7-7 combines with J gene TRBJ2-5; possible D gene TRBD2, 6 bases. The source material was peripheral blood mononuclear cells (PBMCs), sampled at new diagnosis, from a patient treated with antithyroid drugs. This CDR3 reads CASNLGPGAETQYF. The DNA of the CDR3 is TGTGCTAGCAACTTAGGGCCGGGAGCAGAGACCCAGTACTTC.